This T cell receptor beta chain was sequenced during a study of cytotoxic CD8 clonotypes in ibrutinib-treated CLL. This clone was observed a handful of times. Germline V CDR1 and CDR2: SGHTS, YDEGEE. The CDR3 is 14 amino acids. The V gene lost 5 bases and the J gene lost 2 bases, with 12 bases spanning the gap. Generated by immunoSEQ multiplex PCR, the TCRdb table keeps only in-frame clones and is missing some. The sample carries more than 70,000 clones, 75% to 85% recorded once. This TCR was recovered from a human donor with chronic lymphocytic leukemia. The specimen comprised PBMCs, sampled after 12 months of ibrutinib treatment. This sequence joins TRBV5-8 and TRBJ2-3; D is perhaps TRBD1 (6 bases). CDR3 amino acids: CASSTPGDTDTQYF. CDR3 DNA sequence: TGTGCCAGCAGTACCCCAGGGGACACAGATACGCAGTATTTT.